A selection of T cell receptor beta chains follows, all from one sample in a study of blood T cell repertoires in COVID-19. Produced via immunoSEQ multiplex PCR; TCRdb's table is partial and in-frame only. The table shows some 270,000 clones, with approximately 89% occurring only once. The specimen was peripheral blood. The receptors derive from a woman aged 35 to 49 who had recovered from COVID-19. Each CDR3 is given with its conserved first and last residue. The D gene is left open where the match is weak. Clone size, where shown, is once, few, many, or a class for clones that have expanded.

clone_size: few; cdr3_length: 14; d_call: TRBD2; j_call: TRBJ2-1; v_call: TRBV20-1; cdr3_aa: CSASNAGEDNEQFF; cdr3_nt: TGCAGTGCTAGTAACGCGGGAGAAGACAATGAGCAGTTCTTC
clone_size: -; cdr3_length: 11; d_call: -; j_call: TRBJ1-2; v_call: TRBV5-4; cdr3_aa: CASSSGSGYTF; cdr3_nt: TGTGCCAGCAGCTCAGGGTCCGGCTACACCTTC
clone_size: -; cdr3_length: 13; d_call: -; j_call: TRBJ1-1; v_call: TRBV28; cdr3_aa: CASSLSVGGEAFF; cdr3_nt: TGTGCCAGCAGTTTATCGGTCGGGGGGGAAGCTTTCTTT
clone_size: -; cdr3_length: 15; d_call: TRBD2; j_call: TRBJ2-3; v_call: TRBV18; cdr3_aa: CASSPPGLAKDTQYF; cdr3_nt: TGTGCCAGCTCACCGCCGGGACTAGCGAAAGATACGCAGTATTTT
clone_size: -; cdr3_length: 14; d_call: TRBD1; j_call: TRBJ1-6; v_call: TRBV10-2; cdr3_aa: CASTAGGLGSPLHF; cdr3_nt: TGCGCCAGCACAGCAGGGGGCTTGGGTTCACCCCTCCACTTT
clone_size: once; cdr3_length: 15; d_call: TRBD1; j_call: TRBJ2-7; v_call: TRBV6-1; cdr3_aa: CASSEPGQGVNEQYF; cdr3_nt: TGTGCCAGCAGTGAACCGGGACAGGGGGTAAACGAGCAGTACTTC
clone_size: once; cdr3_length: 15; d_call: TRBD2; j_call: TRBJ2-3; v_call: TRBV7-9; cdr3_aa: CASSLDSGSTDTQYF; cdr3_nt: TGTGCCAGCAGCTTAGATAGCGGGAGCACAGATACGCAGTATTTT
clone_size: -; cdr3_length: 13; d_call: -; j_call: TRBJ2-2; v_call: TRBV7-2; cdr3_aa: CASSQDGAGELFF; cdr3_nt: TGTGCCAGCAGCCAGGACGGGGCCGGGGAGCTGTTTTTT
clone_size: -; cdr3_length: 15; d_call: -; j_call: TRBJ2-3; v_call: TRBV2; cdr3_aa: CASSEILSITDTQYF; cdr3_nt: TGTGCCAGCAGTGAAATCCTCAGTATCACAGATACGCAGTATTTT
clone_size: -; cdr3_length: 13; d_call: TRBD2; j_call: TRBJ2-5; v_call: TRBV29-1; cdr3_aa: CSVSSSGQETQYF; cdr3_nt: TGCAGCGTTTCGTCTAGCGGCCAAGAGACCCAGTACTTC
clone_size: -; cdr3_length: 12; d_call: -; j_call: TRBJ2-1; v_call: TRBV30; cdr3_aa: CAWAGDNNEQFF; cdr3_nt: TGTGCCTGGGCGGGTGATAACAATGAGCAGTTCTTC
clone_size: -; cdr3_length: 12; d_call: -; j_call: TRBJ2-2; v_call: TRBV7-9; cdr3_aa: CASSKRSGELFF; cdr3_nt: TGTGCCAGCAGCAAGCGGTCCGGGGAGCTGTTTTTT
clone_size: -; cdr3_length: 12; d_call: -; j_call: TRBJ2-3; v_call: TRBV5-6; cdr3_aa: CASSPNTDTQYF; cdr3_nt: TGTGCCAGCAGTCCCAACACAGATACGCAGTATTTT
clone_size: -; cdr3_length: 15; d_call: -; j_call: TRBJ2-5; v_call: TRBV5-1; cdr3_aa: CASSFAGAGPGTQYF; cdr3_nt: TGCGCCAGCAGCTTTGCAGGGGCAGGTCCTGGGACCCAGTACTTC
clone_size: -; cdr3_length: 14; d_call: TRBD1; j_call: TRBJ2-1; v_call: TRBV27; cdr3_aa: CASVGDRGYNEQFF; cdr3_nt: TGTGCCAGCGTGGGGGACAGGGGTTACAATGAGCAGTTCTTC
clone_size: few; cdr3_length: 13; d_call: -; j_call: TRBJ2-5; v_call: TRBV28; cdr3_aa: CASSLSGLETQYF; cdr3_nt: TGTGCCAGCAGTTTATCAGGGTTGGAGACCCAGTACTTC
clone_size: -; cdr3_length: 16; d_call: TRBD2; j_call: TRBJ2-2; v_call: TRBV24-1; cdr3_aa: CATSDGVSGRNGELFF; cdr3_nt: TGTGCCACCAGTGATGGAGTGAGCGGGAGAAACGGGGAGCTGTTTTTT
clone_size: -; cdr3_length: 14; d_call: TRBD1; j_call: TRBJ2-3; v_call: TRBV2; cdr3_aa: CAMRDRGQTDTQYF; cdr3_nt: TGTGCCATGCGGGACAGGGGGCAGACAGATACGCAGTATTTT
clone_size: -; cdr3_length: 15; d_call: -; j_call: TRBJ2-3; v_call: TRBV6-5; cdr3_aa: CASTRSGITMDTQYF; cdr3_nt: TGTGCCTCAACTAGGTCGGGTATTACAATGGATACGCAGTATTTT
clone_size: -; cdr3_length: 16; d_call: -; j_call: TRBJ2-1; v_call: TRBV14; cdr3_aa: CASSQVWRGPYNEQFF; cdr3_nt: TGTGCCAGCAGCCAAGTGTGGCGGGGGCCCTACAATGAGCAGTTCTTC
clone_size: -; cdr3_length: 14; d_call: TRBD2; j_call: TRBJ2-3; v_call: TRBV10-3; cdr3_aa: CAISGLADTDTQYF; cdr3_nt: TGTGCCATCAGTGGACTAGCGGATACAGATACGCAGTATTTT
clone_size: few; cdr3_length: 15; d_call: -; j_call: TRBJ2-2; v_call: TRBV7-7; cdr3_aa: CASSLTSGGTGELFF; cdr3_nt: TGTGCCAGCAGCTTAACAAGTGGAGGCACCGGGGAGCTGTTTTTT
clone_size: -; cdr3_length: 15; d_call: -; j_call: TRBJ2-1; v_call: TRBV29-1; cdr3_aa: CSVDEQGRSYNEQFF; cdr3_nt: TGCAGCGTTGATGAACAGGGACGCTCCTACAATGAGCAGTTCTTC
clone_size: -; cdr3_length: 17; d_call: TRBD2; j_call: TRBJ2-4; v_call: TRBV19; cdr3_aa: CASTQRAGRGAKNIQYF; cdr3_nt: TGTGCCAGTACCCAGCGGGCAGGGCGGGGGGCCAAAAACATTCAGTACTTC
clone_size: -; cdr3_length: 14; d_call: TRBD1; j_call: TRBJ1-1; v_call: TRBV3-1/TRBV3-2; cdr3_aa: CASSQASGTGEAFF; cdr3_nt: TGTGCCAGCAGCCAGGCCTCCGGGACAGGGGAAGCTTTCTTT
clone_size: -; cdr3_length: 12; d_call: -; j_call: TRBJ1-1; v_call: TRBV15; cdr3_aa: CATSRDLTEAFF; cdr3_nt: TGTGCCACCAGCAGAGATCTAACTGAAGCTTTCTTT
clone_size: -; cdr3_length: 21; d_call: TRBD2; j_call: TRBJ2-2; v_call: TRBV12-5; cdr3_aa: CASGYSISGTSGRAVTGELFF; cdr3_nt: TGTGCTAGTGGTTACTCAATCTCCGGGACTAGCGGGAGGGCCGTCACCGGGGAGCTGTTTTTT